Listed here are 27 T cell receptor beta chains from one sample, sequenced in a study of cytomegalovirus exposure and HLA in healthy donors. Researchers ran the PCR with 60 Vbeta and 13 Jbeta primers. The data were produced by immunoSEQ multiplex PCR, yet TCRdb's version contains in-frame clones alone and is incomplete. Of over 85,000 clones listed, approximately 71% were seen once; the top ten hold roughly 9.6%. The sequencing sample was made of PBMCs. These receptors all come from a male donor in good health and CMV-seropositive.

Regarding this clone: One end of the junction does not line up with germline, which may come from a read error. The CDR3 region is CASSLGSVGGKNSQYF. The DNA for the CDR3 is TGCGCCAGCAGCCTAGGGAGCGTTGGCGGTAAAAACAGTCAGTACTTC. The V call is TRBV4-3, the J call TRBJ2-4; perhaps TRBD2 as D (5 bases). CDR1 is LGHNA, CDR2 YSLEER, per germline. The CDR3 length is 16 residues.

The genes are TRBV11-2 and TRBJ2-1, with 7 bases identical to TRBD2. CDR1 SGHAT and CDR2 FQNNGV come from the germline V gene. This CDR3 has 18 amino acids. V lost 5 bases and J lost 1; bases outside the gene matches: 14. Written as DNA, the CDR3 is TGTGCCAGCAGCCCCGGGGAGGGAGGAAGAAGGTCCTACAATGAGCAGTTCTTC. Its protein is CASSPGEGGRRSYNEQFF. Looking up the rest from reference TRBV11-2 and TRBJ2-1 gives the full variable domain: EAGVAQSPRYKIIEKRQSVAFWCNPISGHATLYWYQQILGQGPKLLIQFQNNGVVDDSQLPKDRFSAERLKGVDSTLKIQPAKLEDSAVYLCASSPGEGGRRSYNEQFFGPGTRLTVL.

DNA for the CDR3: TGTGCCAGCAGTAAACTTCAGGGTTACACTGAAGCTTTCTTT. It specifies CASSKLQGYTEAFF. This chain uses TRBV2 with TRBJ1-1, with a possible D match to TRBD1 (5 bases). The CDR3 length is 14 residues. Per germline, CDR1 SNHLY and CDR2 FYNNEI. The ends were cut back, 5 bases at V and 3 bases at J, with 13 bases in the middle.

The chain links TRBV18 to TRBJ1-2; 7 nucleotides align to TRBD1. In germline, CDR1 is KGHSH, CDR2 LQKENI. With 3 bases clipped from V and 2 bases from J, the junction kept 0 bases outside the gene matches. The CDR3 is 13 amino acids. CDR3 sequence reads: CASSPDRNYGYTF. In DNA, the CDR3 is TGTGCCAGCTCACCGGACAGGAACTATGGCTACACCTTC.

The V gene is TRBV10-3, the J gene TRBJ2-3; no clear D. Germline CDR1 and CDR2: ENHRY and SYGVKD. The CDR3 extends over 16 amino acids. V was clipped by 5 bases and J by 2 bases, with 17 bases between them. CDR3 sequence (DNA): TGTGCCATCAGTCTGACACGTAAATGGCTCACAGATACGCAGTATTTT. This translates into CAISLTRKWLTDTQYF.

This sequence joins TRBV6-1 and TRBJ2-1, with a tentative D call TRBD2 (6 bases). Per germline, CDR1 MNHNS and CDR2 SASEGT. Deletions cut 11 bases from V and 9 bases from J, with 14 bases between. The CDR3 totals 11 residues. CDR3 in DNA: TGTGCCGGCTTGGGGGGACTTGAGCAGTTCTTC. Translation gives CAGLGGLEQFF.

V gene TRBV7-3 combines with J gene TRBJ2-3; TRBD2 matches 7 bases. In germline, CDR1 is SGHTA, CDR2 FQGTGA. The trim removed 4 bases at V and 4 bases at J, leaving 11 bases unmatched. The CDR3 consists of 16 residues. The CDR3 nucleotides are TGTGCCAGCAGCTCCTTGGGTGGGAGGGCCTCAGATACGCAGTATTTT. Translated, it gives CASSSLGGRASDTQYF.

This sequence joins TRBV7-8 and TRBJ1-1, with D possibly matching TRBD1 (5 bases). CDR3 length equals 17 residues. V was shortened by 2 bases and J by 7 bases, with 23 bases between the two germline ends. Germline V gene sequence: CDR1 SGHVS, CDR2 FQNEAQ. This CDR3 reads CASSLIGGTAYTGEAFF. The CDR3 DNA reads as TGTGCCAGCAGCTTAATAGGCGGGACCGCGTACACTGGTGAAGCTTTCTTT.

This chain connects TRBV9 to TRBJ2-1; 16 bases agree with TRBD2. This CDR3 contains 15 residues. Unmatched junction bases numbered 2, after V lost 2 bases and J lost 9 bases. CDR1 and CDR2 from the germline V gene are SGDLS and YYNGEE. CDR3 protein: CASSVGTSGGGEQFF. For the CDR3, the DNA is TGTGCCAGCAGCGTCGGGACTAGCGGGGGGGGTGAGCAGTTCTTC.

This clone was seen only a few times. This rearrangement joins TRBV19 to TRBJ2-2; tentative D call: TRBD1 (6 bases). V was cut by 11 bases and J by 0 bases, with 10 bases left in between. From germline, CDR1 is LNHDA and CDR2 SQIVND (reference sequence). The CDR3 spans 13 residues. The CDR3: CASRGPNTGELFF. The CDR3 nucleotides are TGTGCCTCCAGGGGCCCGAACACCGGGGAGCTGTTTTTT.

The rearrangement joins TRBV6-1 to TRBJ1-1; D not certain. From germline, CDR1 is MNHNS and CDR2 SASEGT. V was clipped by 6 bases and J by 7 bases, with 18 bases between them. The CDR3 is made up of 14 amino acids. The CDR3 region is CASSHSGRAFEAFF. The CDR3, as DNA: TGTGCCAGCAGCCACAGTGGCAGAGCCTTTGAAGCTTTCTTT.

This CDR3 reads CASTNRRSEQFF. The CDR3 DNA reads as TGTGCCAGTACCAATCGGAGGTCTGAGCAGTTCTTC. V usage is TRBV19 and J usage is TRBJ2-1; D possibly corresponds to TRBD2 (5 bases). CDR1 is LNHDA and CDR2 is SQIVND in the germline V gene (reference sequence). Trimming cost V 7 bases and J 9 bases, with 13 bases left between them. CDR3 length: 12 residues. Drawing the rest from reference TRBV19 and TRBJ2-1, the complete variable domain is DGGITQSPKYLFRKEGQNVTLSCEQNLNHDAMYWYRQDPGQGLRLIYYSQIVNDFQKGDIAEGYSVSREKKESFPLTVTSAQKNPTAFYLCASTNRRSEQFFGPGTRLTVL.

J is TRBJ2-7 and V is TRBV7-9, with 8 bases identical to TRBD1. Germline V gene data show CDR1 as SEHNR and CDR2 as FQNEAQ (reference sequence). CDR3 size: 13 residues. The V and J ends lost 5 bases and 5 bases, in that order; junction bases with no gene match: 5. CDR3 in amino acids: CASSPGQGHEQYF. The CDR3 coding sequence is TGTGCCAGCAGCCCCGGACAGGGCCACGAGCAGTACTTC. The full variable domain, in which reference TRBV7-9 and TRBJ2-7 provide the parts outside the CDR3, is DTGVSQNPRHKITKRGQNVTFRCDPISEHNRLYWYRQTLGQGPEFLTYFQNEAQLEKSRLLSDRFSAERPKGSFSTLEIQRTEQGDSAMYLCASSPGQGHEQYFGPGTRLTVT.

This clone has just one count. This chain uses TRBV25-1 with TRBJ2-2; TRBD2 is a possible D gene (6 bases). V was cut by 4 bases and J by 3 bases, with 21 bases left in between. CDR1 and CDR2 (germline): MGHDK, SYGVNS. CDR3 length: 18 amino acids. CDR3 sequence reads: CASSVTPAFREYTGELFF. DNA of the CDR3: TGTGCCAGCAGTGTGACTCCGGCCTTCCGGGAGTACACCGGGGAGCTGTTTTTT.

This clone appeared a few times. The chain links TRBV2 to TRBJ1-2; a weak D match, TRBD1 (5 bases). The CDR3 extends over 14 amino acids. Germline V gene lookup returns CDR1 SNHLY and CDR2 FYNNEI. V was cut by 7 bases and J by 4 bases, with 16 bases left in between. The CDR3 DNA follows: TGTGCCAGCACTAGGGGACTTCAGTCCTATGGCTACACCTTC. As protein: CASTRGLQSYGYTF.

This rearrangement joins TRBV5-1 to TRBJ1-5, with 8 positions matching TRBD1. This CDR3 is 15 amino acids long. Per germline, CDR1 SGHRS and CDR2 YFSETQ. V lost 3 bases and J lost 3; bases outside the gene matches: 5. The CDR3 bases are TGCGCCAGCAGCTCCGGACAGGGCTACAATCAGCCCCAGCATTTT. Translating gives CASSSGQGYNQPQHF.

This sequence joins TRBV6-1 and TRBJ2-5; a possible D gene is TRBD2 (5 bases). Germline V gene lookup returns CDR1 MNHNS and CDR2 SASEGT. Trimming took 2 bases from V and 3 from J, leaving 16 bases between them. This CDR3 is 16 amino acids long. CDR3 loop: CASSEFRRQFEETQYF. DNA of the CDR3: TGTGCCAGCAGTGAATTCAGGAGGCAGTTCGAAGAGACCCAGTACTTC.

The rearrangement joins TRBV7-2 to TRBJ2-7; D call uncertain. CDR3 length equals 13 residues. Trimming removed 0 bases from V and 6 bases from J, with 9 bases in between. Germline loops: CDR1 SGHTA, CDR2 FQGNSA. This CDR3 reads CASSLAQSGEQYF. DNA for the CDR3: TGTGCCAGCAGCTTAGCCCAGTCGGGCGAGCAGTACTTC.

The chain is built from TRBV9 and TRBJ1-3; 8 nucleotides align to TRBD1. CDR1 is SGDLS, CDR2 YYNGEE, per germline. The trim removed 3 bases at V and 6 bases at J, leaving 5 bases unmatched. The CDR3 spans 14 residues. The CDR3 protein is CASSARQGLNTIYF. CDR3 DNA: TGTGCCAGCAGCGCCCGACAGGGGCTAAACACCATATATTTT.

The chain combines TRBV20-1 with TRBJ2-1; tentative D call: TRBD2 (5 bases). This CDR3 has 11 residues. Germline V gene sequence: CDR1 DFQATT, CDR2 SNEGSKA (reference sequence). V was cut by 7 bases and J by 4 bases, with 8 bases left in between. CDR3 in amino acids: CSVRLYNEQFF. CDR3 coding DNA: TGCAGTGTACGACTATACAATGAGCAGTTCTTC.

The CDR3 coding sequence is TGCGCCAGCAGCCAAAAAGAGGGTCCACAGGGGCCCCTCTACAATGAGCAGTTCTTC. This encodes CASSQKEGPQGPLYNEQFF. The chain couples TRBV4-3 to TRBJ2-1, with 7 bases aligning to TRBD1. J gave up 3 bases and V 2 bases, and 16 bases lay outside the gene matches. The CDR3 contains 19 residues. Germline lookup yields CDR1 LGHNA and CDR2 YSLEER.

The CDR3 protein is CASSAGSGNSPLHF. In DNA, the CDR3 is TGTGCCAGCAGTGCGGGGTCGGGGAATTCACCCCTCCACTTT. V gene TRBV6-1 combines with J gene TRBJ1-6; D remains ambiguous. The CDR3 extends over 14 amino acids. V lost 4 bases and J 7 bases, leaving 11 bases between the germline ends. CDR1 is MNHNS and CDR2 is SASEGT in the germline V gene.

The count of this clone is one. The chain carries TRBV6-6 and TRBJ2-1; D is perhaps TRBD1 (6 bases). V lost 7 bases to trimming and J lost 1 base, with 14 bases between them. CDR3 size: 15 residues. Per germline, CDR1 MNHNY and CDR2 SVGAGI (reference sequence). CDR3 bases: TGTGCCAGCACCCACAGGGCGGAGTCCTACAATGAGCAGTTCTTC. Its protein product is CASTHRAESYNEQFF.

The rearrangement links TRBV2 to TRBJ2-5, with D possibly matching TRBD1 (5 bases). The better agreement between TRBJ2-7 and the DNA end casts doubt on the J call. The CDR3 consists of 12 residues. Germline V lookup: CDR1 SNHLY, CDR2 FYNNEI. The CDR3 coding sequence is TGTGCCAGCAGTGTTACAGGTAACGAGCAGTACTTC. As protein: CASSVTGNEQYF.

The chain has TRBV4-2 and TRBJ2-3; D is perhaps TRBD2 (6 bases). Germline CDR1 LGHNA, CDR2 YNFKEQ. The CDR3 consists of 16 residues. V gave up 2 bases and J gave up 0 bases, with 12 bases separating them. The CDR3 sequence is CASSQRSGSSTDTQYF. Written as DNA, the CDR3 is TGTGCCAGCAGCCAACGTAGCGGCTCTAGCACAGATACGCAGTATTTT.

This sequence joins TRBV7-9 and TRBJ2-7; 9 nucleotides match TRBD1. Germline-derived CDR1 and CDR2 are SEHNR and FQNEAQ (reference sequence). The length of the CDR3 is 16 residues. Losses at the gene ends were 1 base for V and 3 bases for J; bases not matched to a gene: 7. DNA of the CDR3: TGTGCCAGCAGCTTAGAGGGTAAGGGACAGGGCTACGAGCAGTACTTC. It codes for CASSLEGKGQGYEQYF.

CDR3 residues: CASSPAGEGQPQHF. DNA of the CDR3: TGTGCCAGCAGCCCAGCAGGGGAAGGTCAGCCCCAGCATTTT. V gene TRBV7-8 combines with J gene TRBJ1-5, with D maybe TRBD1 (6 bases). The CDR3 has 14 residues. Germline assignment: CDR1 SGHVS and CDR2 FQNEAQ. V was clipped by 5 bases and J by 6 bases, with 14 bases between them.